This TCR beta chain was profiled in a study of blood T cell repertoires in COVID-19. Original data processing: Amplification of reference gene primers provided the estimated nucleated cell counts. Generated by immunoSEQ multiplex PCR, the TCRdb table keeps only in-frame clones and is missing some. The V and J calls and clone size were taken over from that table, and D and trimming were inferred from the DNA. Here the sample spans around 340,000 clones, almost 90% being singletons. From germline, CDR1 is MNHNS and CDR2 SASEGT. This CDR3 comprises 15 residues. The V and J ends lost 1 base and 2 bases respectively, with 11 bases between them. Turning to this clone: This CDR3 is also generated by other DNA sequences in the sample.

This sequence originates from a woman in her twenties or thirties who had been exposed to COVID-19. Sequencing was carried out using PBMCs or T cells enriched from blood (not recorded which). The chain combines TRBV6-1 with TRBJ2-5, with D perhaps matching TRBD2 (5 bases). CDR3 loop: CASSEGAGRQETQYF. The CDR3 DNA is TGTGCCAGCAGTGAAGGGGCGGGCCGACAAGAGACCCAGTACTTC.